The 9 T cell receptor beta chains reported below all come from one sample, sequenced in a study of blood T cell repertoires in COVID-19. Using immunoSEQ multiplex PCR, the repertoire was profiled, and TCRdb retains in-frame clones only, with some absent. The sample records around 300,000 clones, approximately 90% being singletons. The sequenced sample consisted of peripheral blood. Source of these receptors: a man younger than 30 with active or convalescent COVID-19.

V and J are TRBV6-6 and TRBJ2-3; D unresolved. The CDR3 is 13 amino acids. Germline V gene data show CDR1 as MNHNY and CDR2 as SVGAGI (reference sequence). Trimming removed 7 bases at V and 5 bases at J, with 13 bases between. The CDR3 DNA reads as TGTGCCAGCACCCGCCCGCCCGGAGATACGCAGTATTTT. This translates into CASTRPPGDTQYF.

The chain carries TRBV5-1 and TRBJ2-7; 10 nucleotides agree with TRBD1. V was pared by 4 bases and J by 3 bases, with 7 bases of the junction left unmatched. Germline CDR1 and CDR2: SGHRS and YFSETQ. The CDR3 sequence is 15 residues long. The CDR3 here is CASSVDRGASYEQYF. In nucleotides, the CDR3 is TGCGCCAGCAGCGTGGACAGGGGGGCGAGCTACGAGCAGTACTTC.

CDR3 region: CASSQRDTGELFF. For the CDR3, the DNA is TGTGCCAGCAGCCAACGGGACACCGGGGAGCTGTTTTTT. The chain employs TRBV7-9 and TRBJ2-2, with D hard to call. The CDR3 length is 13 residues. The V end was cut by 5 bases, the J end by 3 bases, with 7 bases between. Per germline, CDR1 SEHNR and CDR2 FQNEAQ (reference sequence).

The chain employs TRBV29-1 and TRBJ2-3; D remains unclear. The CDR3 contains 15 residues. V lost 4 bases to trimming and J lost 2 bases, with 16 bases between them. Germline-derived CDR1 and CDR2 are SQVTM and ANQGSEA. The CDR3 region has the DNA TGCAGCGTTGGGCCGGGTCTCCAACCCACAGATACGCAGTATTTT. Its translation: CSVGPGLQPTDTQYF.

J is TRBJ2-1 and V is TRBV4-3; 7 nucleotides match TRBD1. Trimming at V came to 5 bases and at J to 7 bases, leaving 14 bases not matched to a gene. This CDR3 region has 16 residues. Germline assignment: CDR1 LGHNA and CDR2 YSLEER. The CDR3 coding sequence is TGCGCCAGCAGCTCAAGATTCGGGACAGTTGGTAATGAGCAGTTCTTC. The encoded protein is CASSSRFGTVGNEQFF.

This clone was seen only a few times. Here the CDR3 DNA reads TGTGCCAGCAGCTTGCGACAAAATACTAACTATGGCTACACCTTC. It translates to CASSLRQNTNYGYTF. This chain connects TRBV7-2 to TRBJ1-2; no firm D call. Germline CDR1 is SGHTA and CDR2 is FQGNSA. V lost 3 bases to trimming and J lost 0 bases, with 11 bases between them. This CDR3 spans 15 amino acids. The full variable domain, its missing parts supplied by reference TRBV7-2 and TRBJ1-2, is GAGVSQSPSNKVTEKGKDVELRCDPISGHTALYWYRQSLGQGLEFLIYFQGNSAPDKSGLPSDRFSAERTGGSVSTLTIQRTQQEDSAVYLCASSLRQNTNYGYTFGSGTRLTVV.

The chain employs TRBV6-1 and TRBJ1-4, with TRBD1 identical over 12 bases. This CDR3 has 17 amino acids. Trimming took 2 bases from V and 3 from J; bases not matched to a gene: 4. Germline-derived CDR1 and CDR2 are MNHNS and SASEGT. CDR3 in DNA: TGTGCCAGCAGTGAACCGGGACAGGGGGCCTCTAATGAAAAACTGTTTTTT. It is translated as CASSEPGQGASNEKLFF.

This clone was seen only a few times. The gene calls are TRBV29-1 and TRBJ1-2; D ambiguous. This CDR3 has 15 residues. CDR1 SQVTM and CDR2 ANQGSEA come from the germline V gene. V was clipped by 0 bases and J by 2 bases, with 13 bases between them. The CDR3 nucleotides read TGCAGCGTTGAAGACCTCAGTGCAGTAAACTATGGCTACACCTTC. Translated, it gives CSVEDLSAVNYGYTF.

The gene calls are TRBV19 and TRBJ1-5; TRBD1 matches at 7 bases. This CDR3 is built from 17 residues. V trimming: 0 bases; J trimming: 9 bases; junction bases outside the gene matches: 14. The germline V gene encodes CDR1 LNHDA and CDR2 SQIVND (reference sequence). CDR3 in DNA: TGTGCCAGTAGTATAGACCCCAGGGGGACTCTAAATTGGCCCCAGCATTTT. It encodes CASSIDPRGTLNWPQHF.